What follows are 21 T cell receptor beta chains derived from one specimen sequenced in a study of cytomegalovirus exposure and HLA in healthy donors. PCR used 60 Vbeta primers and 13 Jbeta primers. The table came from immunoSEQ multiplex PCR; TCRdb's copy has only in-frame clones and leaves some out. The table shows around 140,000 clones, with more than 75% occurring only once. Specimen: PBMCs. The receptor set was obtained from a female donor in good health and CMV-seronegative.

The V call is TRBV29-1, the J call TRBJ2-1; TRBD2 matches 10 bases. Germline V gene lookup returns CDR1 SQVTM and CDR2 ANQGSEA. V trimming: 2 bases; J trimming: 1 base; junction bases outside the gene matches: 5. The CDR3 extends over 16 amino acids. The CDR3 DNA reads TGCAGCGTTGAACTGAGCGGGAGGGAATCCTACAATGAGCAGTTCTTC. It encodes CSVELSGRESYNEQFF.

V usage is TRBV6-5 and J usage is TRBJ1-2, with TRBD1 identical over 8 bases. The germline V gene has CDR1 MNHEY and CDR2 SVGAGI. The CDR3 contains 15 residues. V lost 5 bases, J lost 6 bases, and 11 bases stayed unmatched. As DNA, the CDR3 is TGTGCCAGCAGTCAGGCCGGACAGGGATGGCATGGCTACACCTTC. Protein product: CASSQAGQGWHGYTF.

The gene calls are TRBV28 and TRBJ1-2; 9 bases map to TRBD1. CDR1 and CDR2 (germline): MDHEN, SYDVKM. This CDR3 region has 14 residues. The trim removed 7 bases at V and 4 bases at J, leaving 7 bases unmatched. The CDR3 DNA reads as TGTGCCAGCACCTGGGGACAGGGAGTCTATGGCTACACCTTC. As protein: CASTWGQGVYGYTF.

The gene calls are TRBV29-1 and TRBJ2-7; D is unresolved. The CDR3 length is 14 residues. CDR1 and CDR2 from the germline V gene are SQVTM and ANQGSEA. V was cut by 6 bases and J by 0 bases, with 15 bases left in between. Here the CDR3 DNA reads TGCAGCGTGAGAGAAGATCCAAGCTCCTACGAGCAGTACTTC. Encoded protein: CSVREDPSSYEQYF.

This clone was seen a handful of times. V usage is TRBV30 and J usage is TRBJ1-1; possibly TRBD1 for D (5 bases). Trimming took off 4 bases at V and 8 bases at J, with 11 bases between the two ends. CDR1 and CDR2 (germline): GTSNPN, SVGIG (reference sequence). CDR3 length: 11 residues. This chain's CDR3 is CAWIRTNEAFF. The CDR3 coding sequence is TGTGCCTGGATCAGGACAAACGAAGCTTTCTTT.

This rearrangement joins TRBV4-2 to TRBJ2-7; possibly TRBD2 for D (5 bases). This CDR3 region has 16 residues. Trimming removed 0 bases from V and 2 bases from J, with 14 bases in between. Germline CDR1 reads LGHNA; CDR2 reads YNFKEQ. Here the CDR3 reads CASSQDPTTPAYEQYF. Here the CDR3 DNA reads TGTGCCAGCAGCCAAGATCCGACTACTCCTGCCTACGAGCAGTACTTC.

The chain is built from TRBV19 and TRBJ1-1; D is unresolved. CDR3 length: 14 residues. Trimming cost V 1 base and J 1 base, with 7 bases left between them. Germline CDR1 and CDR2: LNHDA and SQIVND (reference sequence). The CDR3 DNA reads TGTGCCAGTAGTATAGGGGCCAGGAACACTGAAGCTTTCTTT. Protein sequence: CASSIGARNTEAFF. The full variable domain, with the rest looked up from reference TRBV19 and TRBJ1-1, is DGGITQSPKYLFRKEGQNVTLSCEQNLNHDAMYWYRQDPGQGLRLIYYSQIVNDFQKGDIAEGYSVSREKKESFPLTVTSAQKNPTAFYLCASSIGARNTEAFFGQGTRLTVV.

The genes are TRBV28 and TRBJ2-3; the match to TRBD2 covers 7 bases. Per the germline V gene, CDR1 is MDHEN and CDR2 is SYDVKM. This CDR3 is 18 amino acids long. The V gene end was trimmed by 1 base and the J gene end by 3 bases; junction bases not matched to a gene: 13. The CDR3 DNA sequence: TGTGCCAGCAGTTTATCCTTAGCGCAGAGCGGGGAAACAGATACGCAGTATTTT. Amino acids: CASSLSLAQSGETDTQYF.

The chain joins TRBV7-9 to TRBJ2-2; perhaps TRBD1 as D (5 bases). CDR3 length: 13 residues. With 5 bases removed from V and 7 bases from J, the gap between germline ends came to 11 bases. Looked up from germline, CDR1 is SEHNR and CDR2 is FQNEAQ (reference sequence). CDR3 bases: TGTGCCAGCAGCAAAGCAGGGAACGGGGAGCTGTTTTTT. This encodes CASSKAGNGELFF.

The chain is built from TRBV29-1 and TRBJ1-2; weak D call: TRBD1 (5 bases). The CDR3 contains 13 residues. The germline V gene has CDR1 SQVTM and CDR2 ANQGSEA. The V end was cut by 7 bases, the J end by 1 base, with 13 bases between. Written as DNA, the CDR3 is TGCAGCGCCGGAGCAGGGTTTAACTATGGCTACACCTTC. Encoded protein: CSAGAGFNYGYTF.

This rearrangement joins TRBV2 to TRBJ1-5; a weak D match, TRBD1 (6 bases). The V gene lost 1 base and the J gene lost 3 bases, with 13 bases spanning the gap. CDR1 and CDR2 from the germline V gene are SNHLY and FYNNEI. The CDR3 has 16 residues. CDR3 nucleotide sequence: TGTGCCAGCAGTGAAGGGGGGCGACGGTACAATCAGCCCCAGCATTTT. Translating it yields CASSEGGRRYNQPQHF.

The J gene is TRBJ2-7, the V gene TRBV6-1; the D gene is possibly TRBD2 (5 bases). V lost 7 bases and J 2 bases, leaving 15 bases between the germline ends. Germline values: CDR1 MNHNS, CDR2 SASEGT. The CDR3 totals 14 residues. CDR3 protein: CASTLRETAYEQYF. The CDR3 region has the DNA TGTGCCAGCACCCTACGGGAAACAGCCTACGAGCAGTACTTC.

The chain joins TRBV5-4 to TRBJ1-2, with TRBD1 matching over 10 bases. The CDR3 runs 15 residues. CDR1 and CDR2 (germline): SGHNT, YYREEE (reference sequence). V shed 4 bases and J 4 bases; nucleotides not matched to a gene: 7. The CDR3, as DNA: TGTGCCAGCAGCGGTATCCGGGACAGGGGCTATGGCTACACCTTC. Encoded protein: CASSGIRDRGYGYTF.

The chain recombines TRBV11-2 with TRBJ1-1; unclear D gene. This CDR3 has 13 residues. Germline CDR1 is SGHAT and CDR2 is FQNNGV. V was pared by 2 bases and J by 4 bases, with 8 bases between. The CDR3: CASSLMEATEAFF. The CDR3 coding sequence is TGTGCCAGCAGCTTAATGGAGGCCACTGAAGCTTTCTTT.

The chain is built from TRBV9 and TRBJ2-5; TRBD2 agrees at 7 bases. The V segment lost 0 bases and the J segment 5 bases; nucleotides outside the gene matches: 7. The CDR3 consists of 15 residues. The germline V gene has CDR1 SGDLS and CDR2 YYNGEE. In DNA form, the CDR3 reads TGTGCCAGCAGCGTAGGACGCGGGAGTCAGGAGACCCAGTACTTC. Translation: CASSVGRGSQETQYF.

The V call is TRBV14, the J call TRBJ2-3; 11 nucleotides align to TRBD2. J gave up 0 bases and V 4 bases, and 3 bases lay outside the gene matches. Germline V lookup: CDR1 SGHDN, CDR2 FVKESK. The CDR3 sequence is 16 residues long. DNA of the CDR3: TGTGCCAGCAGCCGACTAGCGGGAACTAGCACAGATACGCAGTATTTT. Residues: CASSRLAGTSTDTQYF.

This sequence joins TRBV4-3 and TRBJ2-1, with 7 positions matching TRBD2. The CDR3 has 17 residues. CDR1 and CDR2 (germline): LGHNA, YSLEER. The junction had 7 bases not matched to a gene; V was cut back by 0 bases and J by 2 bases. The DNA for the CDR3 is TGCGCCAGCAGCCAAGACGGGGGAGGGTTCGCCTACAATGAGCAGTTCTTC. Translation: CASSQDGGGFAYNEQFF.

V is TRBV7-8 and J is TRBJ1-1; no clear D gene. This CDR3 spans 16 amino acids. Germline assignment: CDR1 SGHVS and CDR2 FQNEAQ. V was trimmed by 0 bases and J by 1 base, leaving 12 bases between them. The CDR3 region is CASSLAPVTANTEAFF. The CDR3, as DNA: TGTGCCAGCAGCTTAGCGCCCGTTACAGCGAACACTGAAGCTTTCTTT.

The chain is built from TRBV30 and TRBJ1-2, with TRBD1 matching 8 bases. Unmatched junction bases numbered 8, after V lost 4 bases and J lost 4 bases. Germline CDR1 and CDR2: GTSNPN and SVGIG (reference sequence). This CDR3 region has 14 residues. CDR3 in DNA: TGTGCCTGGAAACGACAGGGGTTGGGCTATGGCTACACCTTC. It yields the protein CAWKRQGLGYGYTF.

The chain employs TRBV30 and TRBJ1-5; D perhaps matches TRBD1 (6 bases). This CDR3 comprises 15 residues. The V end was cut by 1 base, the J end by 0 bases, with 10 bases between. Germline V CDR1 and CDR2: GTSNPN, SVGIG (reference sequence). The CDR3 protein is CAWSGRTDSNQPQHF. In nucleotides, the CDR3 is TGTGCCTGGAGTGGTAGGACAGATAGCAATCAGCCCCAGCATTTT.

CDR3 sequence reads: CASSLASGNTDTQYF. Written as DNA, the CDR3 is TGTGCCAGCAGCTTGGCCAGCGGGAACACAGATACGCAGTATTTT. The chain carries TRBV7-9 and TRBJ2-3; 7 nucleotides align to TRBD2. V shed 3 bases, J shed 2 bases, and the junction held 5 bases outside the gene matches. The CDR3 is 15 amino acids. Germline CDR1 and CDR2: SEHNR and FQNEAQ (reference sequence).